This entry is about one T cell receptor (beta chain). Antigen specificity is unknown. This record comes from a study of cytomegalovirus exposure and HLA in healthy donors. PCR employed 60 Vbeta and 13 Jbeta primers. Profiled with immunoSEQ multiplex PCR; TCRdb holds only in-frame clones, not every one. The table records 95,000 to 150,000 clones, less than 85% of them present only once. Findings and limits, study-wide: The authors enumerated 180 or so TCR beta chains as linked to cytomegalovirus.

The sequence was collected from a female donor in good health and CMV-seronegative. The material sequenced was PBMCs.

CDR3 sequence reads: CASSESSRNQPQHF. The CDR3 nucleotides read TGCGCCAGCAGTGAGTCTAGCCGTAATCAGCCCCAGCATTTT. The rearrangement uses TRBV10-2 and TRBJ1-5; D remains ambiguous. The CDR3 totals 14 residues. Trimming removed 0 bases from V and 4 bases from J, with 7 bases in between. Germline V gives CDR1 WSHSY, CDR2 SAAADI.